Here is one TCR beta chain with its context. The source of the sample is a study of blood T cell repertoires in COVID-19. Study information: Sites in the United States, Italy and Spain provided acute and convalescent COVID-19 samples. Nucleic acid was either cDNA or gDNA, and it came from T cells, B-cell-depleted T cells, or PBMCs.

This CDR3 has 14 residues. Trimming cost V 5 bases and J 6 bases, with 13 bases left between them. Germline V gives CDR1 KGHDR, CDR2 SFDVKD. Sequencing was performed with immunoSEQ multiplex PCR; in TCRdb, only in-frame clones are kept and a portion is missing. The sample carries roughly 180,000 clones, 79% recorded once. The source material was peripheral blood. This TCR was recovered from a man in his 60s with active or convalescent COVID-19. The chain joins TRBV24-1 to TRBJ2-1, with D perhaps TRBD2 (5 bases). This chain's CDR3 is CATSVGADFNEQFF. In nucleotides, the CDR3 is TGTGCCACCAGTGTTGGAGCGGACTTCAATGAGCAGTTCTTC.